This T cell receptor (beta chain) was recorded in a study of circulating and synovial CD4+ cells in juvenile arthritis. Trimming cost V 3 bases and J 5 bases; bases outside gene matches: 15. In germline, CDR1 is SGHRS, CDR2 YFSETQ. This CDR3 is built from 17 residues. Assay used: immunoSEQ multiplex PCR; TCRdb lists only in-frame clones, some missing. The sample has approximately 16,000 clones, around 91% seen once; the top ten hold 0.6% to 0.75%. Concerning this clone itself: What it recognizes is unknown.

Findings and caveats of the study: CPL versus bulk CD4 samples: T cell genome counts differed by at least an order of magnitude. These blood cells shared more CDR3 sequences with synovium than bulk blood. These repertoires were less diverse than bulk blood CD4 repertoires.

Source material: CD4+ T cells from blood. This TCR came from a human donor with juvenile idiopathic arthritis. The chain is built from TRBV5-1 and TRBJ2-5, with 8 bases fitting TRBD1. The CDR3, as DNA: TGCGCCAGCAGCTATGACAGGGTGGCAGGGGGCCGGGAGACCCAGTACTTC. Protein product: CASSYDRVAGGRETQYF. The full variable domain, rest sourced from reference TRBV5-1 and TRBJ2-5, is KAGVTQTPRYLIKTRGQQVTLSCSPISGHRSVSWYQQTPGQGLQFLFEYFSETQRNKGNFPGRFSGRQFSNSRSEMNVSTLELGDSALYLCASSYDRVAGGRETQYFGPGTRLLVL.